Below, 15 T cell receptor beta chains from the same sample are listed, as sequenced in a study of control samples from healthy donors and cancer patients. The assay was immunoSEQ multiplex PCR, and TCRdb's table has in-frame clones only and misses some. In the table there are fewer than 150,000 clones, 75% to 95% of which are singletons. The material sequenced was blood. These receptors all come from a man between 18 and 29 years old in good health.

This sequence joins TRBV30 and TRBJ1-1; TRBD1 might be the D (6 bases). This CDR3 is 16 amino acids long. Deletions cut 2 bases from V and 1 base from J, with 17 bases between. CDR1 is GTSNPN and CDR2 is SVGIG in the germline V gene (reference sequence). Written as DNA, the CDR3 is TGTGCCTGGAGTTCCCTCGGCAGGGGATGGAACACTGAAGCTTTCTTT. This translates into CAWSSLGRGWNTEAFF.

This clone was detected once. The V gene is TRBV25-1, the J gene TRBJ1-2, with D uncertain. The CDR3 is 14 amino acids. The germline V gene encodes CDR1 MGHDK and CDR2 SYGVNS. V was cut by 2 bases and J by 8 bases, with 15 bases left in between. The CDR3 DNA reads TGTGCCAGCAGTGAAGACGCATGGGTGGACGGCTACACCTTC. It is translated as CASSEDAWVDGYTF.

The chain recombines TRBV19 with TRBJ2-3, with TRBD2 as a possible D gene (7 bases). This CDR3 region has 17 residues. V was clipped by 3 bases and J by 2 bases, with 18 bases between them. Germline V gene lookup returns CDR1 LNHDA and CDR2 SQIVND (reference sequence). The CDR3 is CASSIRKGGALTDTQYF. The DNA for the CDR3 is TGTGCCAGTAGTATCAGGAAGGGGGGGGCCCTCACAGATACGCAGTATTTT.

The V gene is TRBV19, the J gene TRBJ1-2; D may be TRBD1 (6 bases). CDR3 length: 15 amino acids. V was trimmed by 3 bases and J by 4 bases, leaving 15 bases between them. Germline V gene data show CDR1 as LNHDA and CDR2 as SQIVND (reference sequence). The CDR3 coding sequence is TGTGCCAGTAGTATCACCGGGACACCTCGCTATGGCTACACCTTC. Its translation: CASSITGTPRYGYTF.

The rearrangement uses TRBV15 and TRBJ1-3; maybe TRBD1 (5 bases). V shed 3 bases and J shed 3 bases, with 9 bases lying between them. Germline assignment: CDR1 LNHNV and CDR2 YYDKDF (reference sequence). The CDR3 is made up of 14 amino acids. The CDR3 loop reads CATSSRVNGNTIYF. The DNA of the CDR3 is TGTGCCACCAGCAGCAGGGTTAATGGAAACACCATATATTTT.

The gene calls are TRBV5-4 and TRBJ1-1; 8 positions agree with TRBD1. Trimming cost V 1 base and J 7 bases; bases outside gene matches: 6. The CDR3 has 14 amino acids. Germline V gene sequence: CDR1 SGHNT, CDR2 YYREEE (reference sequence). The CDR3 reads CASSLSGGANEAFF. CDR3 bases: TGTGCCAGCAGCTTGTCAGGGGGCGCGAATGAAGCTTTCTTT.

The rearrangement uses TRBV6-5 and TRBJ2-3; no clear D. Looked up from germline, CDR1 is MNHEY and CDR2 is SVGAGI. V lost 4 bases to trimming and J lost 1 base, with 12 bases between them. The CDR3 runs 15 residues. The CDR3 sequence: CASSWGTIGTDTQYF. The CDR3 nucleotides read TGTGCCAGCAGTTGGGGTACAATCGGCACAGATACGCAGTATTTT.

The chain links TRBV24-1 to TRBJ1-6, with D uncertain. CDR1 and CDR2 from the germline V gene are KGHDR and SFDVKD. This CDR3 spans 16 amino acids. V was shortened by 0 bases and J by 14 bases, with 19 bases between the two germline ends. The CDR3 here is CATSDLQKGLEGTLHF. The DNA of the CDR3 is TGTGCCACCAGTGATTTGCAAAAGGGCCTCGAGGGCACCCTCCACTTT.

This chain joins TRBV6-5 and TRBJ1-4, with D unresolved. CDR1 and CDR2 (germline): MNHEY, SVGAGI. The CDR3 is 11 residues long. V lost 2 bases and J 11 bases, leaving 6 bases between the germline ends. In nucleotides, the CDR3 is TGTGCCAGCAGTTACGCGGGGAAACTGTTTTTT. Its protein is CASSYAGKLFF.

The chain combines TRBV19 with TRBJ1-1; 8 nucleotides line up with TRBD1. V shed 4 bases, J shed 0 bases, and the junction held 1 base outside the gene matches. Germline values: CDR1 LNHDA, CDR2 SQIVND (reference sequence). The CDR3 length is 14 residues. The CDR3 spells CASSTDRVNTEAFF. CDR3 bases: TGTGCCAGTAGTACGGACAGGGTGAACACTGAAGCTTTCTTT.

V is TRBV9 and J is TRBJ2-1; possibly TRBD1 or TRBD2 for D (5 bases each). Trimming removed 3 bases from V and 3 bases from J, with 10 bases in between. CDR1 and CDR2 from the germline V gene are SGDLS and YYNGEE. CDR3 size: 14 residues. CDR3 residues: CASSDGADYNEQFF. CDR3 DNA sequence: TGTGCCAGCAGCGACGGGGCGGACTACAATGAGCAGTTCTTC.

This clone was seen a single time. This chain connects TRBV4-2 to TRBJ2-3, with a tentative D call TRBD2 (6 bases). Germline V gene data show CDR1 as LGHNA and CDR2 as YNFKEQ. V was cut by 4 bases and J by 0 bases, with 23 bases left in between. The CDR3 spans 19 residues. The CDR3 sequence: CASSPRDSNWPFSTDTQYF. CDR3 DNA: TGTGCCAGCAGCCCCCGGGACTCTAATTGGCCATTTAGCACAGATACGCAGTATTTT.

CDR3 protein: CASSTAGGGNQPQHF. The CDR3 DNA reads as TGTGCCAGCAGCACTGCAGGGGGCGGCAATCAGCCCCAGCATTTT. V is TRBV21-1 and J is TRBJ1-5; the DNA was not used to check the table's D call, TRBD1. TRBV21-1 is noted as a pseudogene. The CDR3 is made up of 15 amino acids.

V usage is TRBV5-4 and J usage is TRBJ2-4; D ambiguous. Trimming pared 0 bases from V and 1 base from J, leaving 8 bases between. Germline V gives CDR1 SGHNT, CDR2 YYREEE (reference sequence). The CDR3 contains 15 residues. CDR3 residues: CASSLGSSAKNIQYF. The DNA of the CDR3 is TGTGCCAGCAGCTTGGGCAGCTCGGCCAAAAACATTCAGTACTTC.

V and J are TRBV18 and TRBJ2-3; no firm D call. The germline V gene has CDR1 KGHSH and CDR2 LQKENI. The CDR3 consists of 15 residues. Trimming removed 3 bases from V and 4 bases from J, with 14 bases in between. The CDR3 coding sequence is TGTGCCAGCTCACCGAACTCGGCCCGGTCAGATACGCAGTATTTT. It codes for CASSPNSARSDTQYF.